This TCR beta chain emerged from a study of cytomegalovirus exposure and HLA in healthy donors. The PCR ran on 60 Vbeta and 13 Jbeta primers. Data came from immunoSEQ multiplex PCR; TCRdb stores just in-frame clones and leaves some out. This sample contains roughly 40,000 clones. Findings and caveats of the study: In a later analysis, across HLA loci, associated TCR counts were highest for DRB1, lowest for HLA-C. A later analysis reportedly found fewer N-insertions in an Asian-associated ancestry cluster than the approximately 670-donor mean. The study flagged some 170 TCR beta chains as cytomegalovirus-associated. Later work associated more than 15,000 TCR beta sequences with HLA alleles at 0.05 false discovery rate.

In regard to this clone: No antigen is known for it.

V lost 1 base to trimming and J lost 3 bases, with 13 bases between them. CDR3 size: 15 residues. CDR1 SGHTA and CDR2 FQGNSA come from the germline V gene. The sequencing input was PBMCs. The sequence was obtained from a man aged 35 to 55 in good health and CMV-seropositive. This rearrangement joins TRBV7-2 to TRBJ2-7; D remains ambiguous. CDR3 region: CASSLDPGYVYEQYF. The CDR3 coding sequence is TGTGCCAGCAGCTTAGACCCCGGGTACGTCTACGAGCAGTACTTC.